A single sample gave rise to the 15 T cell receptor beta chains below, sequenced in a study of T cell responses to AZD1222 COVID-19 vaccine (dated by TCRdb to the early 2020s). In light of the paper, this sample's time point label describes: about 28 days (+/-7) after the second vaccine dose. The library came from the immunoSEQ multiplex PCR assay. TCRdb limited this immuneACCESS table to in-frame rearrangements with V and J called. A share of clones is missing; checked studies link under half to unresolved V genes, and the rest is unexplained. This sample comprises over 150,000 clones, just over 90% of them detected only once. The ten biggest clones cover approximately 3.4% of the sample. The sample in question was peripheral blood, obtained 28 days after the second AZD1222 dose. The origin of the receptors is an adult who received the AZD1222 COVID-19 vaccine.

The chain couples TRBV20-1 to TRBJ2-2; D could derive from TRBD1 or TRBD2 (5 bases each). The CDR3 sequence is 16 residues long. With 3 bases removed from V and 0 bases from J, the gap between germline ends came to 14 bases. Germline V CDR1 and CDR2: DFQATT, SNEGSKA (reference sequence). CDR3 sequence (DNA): TGCAGTGCTAGTGCCGGGGCCGAAACGAACACCGGGGAGCTGTTTTTT. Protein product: CSASAGAETNTGELFF.

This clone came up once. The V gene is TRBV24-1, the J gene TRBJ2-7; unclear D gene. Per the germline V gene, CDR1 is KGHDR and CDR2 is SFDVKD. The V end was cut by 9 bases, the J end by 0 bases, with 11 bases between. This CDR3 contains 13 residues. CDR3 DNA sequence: TGTGCCACCCCGTCTCACTCCTCCTACGAGCAGTACTTC. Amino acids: CATPSHSSYEQYF.

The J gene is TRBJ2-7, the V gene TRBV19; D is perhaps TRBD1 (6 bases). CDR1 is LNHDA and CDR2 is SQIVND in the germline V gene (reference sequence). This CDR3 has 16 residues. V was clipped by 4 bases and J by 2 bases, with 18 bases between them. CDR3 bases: TGTGCCAGTAGTAGGTCCACAGGGCCAACGACCTACGAGCAGTACTTC. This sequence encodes CASSRSTGPTTYEQYF.

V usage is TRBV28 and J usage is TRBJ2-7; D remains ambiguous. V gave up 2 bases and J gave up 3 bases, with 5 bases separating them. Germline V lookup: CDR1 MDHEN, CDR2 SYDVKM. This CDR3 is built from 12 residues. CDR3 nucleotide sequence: TGTGCCAGCAGTTTAGGTAGCTACGAGCAGTACTTC. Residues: CASSLGSYEQYF.

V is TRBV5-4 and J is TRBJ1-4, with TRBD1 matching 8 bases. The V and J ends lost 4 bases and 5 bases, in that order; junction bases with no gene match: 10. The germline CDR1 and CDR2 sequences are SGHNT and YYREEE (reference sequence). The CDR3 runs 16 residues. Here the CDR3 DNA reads TGTGCCAGCAGCGGTGGGACAGGCCGGTCGAATGAAAAACTGTTTTTT. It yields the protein CASSGGTGRSNEKLFF. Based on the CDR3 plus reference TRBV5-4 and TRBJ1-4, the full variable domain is ETGVTQSPTHLIKTRGQQVTLRCSSQSGHNTVSWYQQALGQGPQFIFQYYREEENGRGNFPPRFSGLQFPNYSSELNVNALELDDSALYLCASSGGTGRSNEKLFFGSGTQLSVL.

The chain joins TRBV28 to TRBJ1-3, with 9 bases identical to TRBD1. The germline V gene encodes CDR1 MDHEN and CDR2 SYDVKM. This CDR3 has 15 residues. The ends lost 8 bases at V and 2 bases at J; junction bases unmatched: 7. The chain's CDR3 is CASCWGQGTGNTIYF. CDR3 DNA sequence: TGTGCCAGCTGTTGGGGACAGGGAACTGGAAACACCATATATTTT. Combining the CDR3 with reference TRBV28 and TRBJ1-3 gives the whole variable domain DVKVTQSSRYLVKRTGEKVFLECVQDMDHENMFWYRQDPGLGLRLIYFSYDVKMKEKGDIPEGYSVSREKKERFSLILESASTNQTSMYLCASCWGQGTGNTIYFGEGSWLTVV.

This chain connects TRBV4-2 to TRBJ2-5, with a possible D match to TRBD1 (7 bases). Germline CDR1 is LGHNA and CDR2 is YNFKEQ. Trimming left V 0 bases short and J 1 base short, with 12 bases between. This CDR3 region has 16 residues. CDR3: CASSQDQGGIQETQYF. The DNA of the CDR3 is TGTGCCAGCAGCCAAGATCAGGGGGGAATCCAAGAGACCCAGTACTTC.

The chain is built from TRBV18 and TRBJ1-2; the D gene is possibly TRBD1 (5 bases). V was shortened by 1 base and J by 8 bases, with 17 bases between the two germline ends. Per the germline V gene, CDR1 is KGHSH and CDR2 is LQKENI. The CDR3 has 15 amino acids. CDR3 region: CASSPLDSRTGGYTF. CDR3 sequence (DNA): TGTGCCAGCTCACCACTCGACAGCCGTACTGGAGGCTACACCTTC.

As DNA, the CDR3 is TGTGCCAGCAGTAGGAAGAACACTGAAGCTTTCTTT. Protein: CASSRKNTEAFF. This chain links TRBV9 with TRBJ1-1; D is unclear. Trimming shortened V by 5 bases and J by 1 base, and 6 bases separated the two germline ends. The CDR3 spans 12 residues. Germline V lookup: CDR1 SGDLS, CDR2 YYNGEE.

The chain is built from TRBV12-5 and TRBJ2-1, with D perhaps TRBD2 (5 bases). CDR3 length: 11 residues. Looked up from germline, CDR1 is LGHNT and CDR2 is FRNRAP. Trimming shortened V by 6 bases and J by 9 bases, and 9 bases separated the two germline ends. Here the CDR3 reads CASGKEGEQFF. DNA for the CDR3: TGTGCTAGTGGGAAAGAGGGTGAGCAGTTCTTC.

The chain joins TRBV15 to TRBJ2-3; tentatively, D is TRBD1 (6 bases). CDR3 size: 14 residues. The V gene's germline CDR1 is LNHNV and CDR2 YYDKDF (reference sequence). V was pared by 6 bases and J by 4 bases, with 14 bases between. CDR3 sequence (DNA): TGTGCCACCAGGCAAAGGGGGTCTTCAGATACGCAGTATTTT. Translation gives CATRQRGSSDTQYF. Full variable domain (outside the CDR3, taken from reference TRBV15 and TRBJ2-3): DAMVIQNPRYQVTQFGKPVTLSCSQTLNHNVMYWYQQKSSQAPKLLFHYYDKDFNNEADTPDNFQSRRPNTSFCFLDIRSPGLGDTAMYLCATRQRGSSDTQYFGPGTRLTVL.

DNA of the CDR3: TGTGCCAGCAGCCGGGGTGGGTCTAGCGGGATCTATGAGCAGTTCTTC. As protein: CASSRGGSSGIYEQFF. V gene TRBV5-4 combines with J gene TRBJ2-1; 9 bases match TRBD2. V shed 4 bases and J 8 bases; nucleotides not matched to a gene: 13. Germline V gene data show CDR1 as SGHNT and CDR2 as YYREEE (reference sequence). The CDR3 is 16 residues long.

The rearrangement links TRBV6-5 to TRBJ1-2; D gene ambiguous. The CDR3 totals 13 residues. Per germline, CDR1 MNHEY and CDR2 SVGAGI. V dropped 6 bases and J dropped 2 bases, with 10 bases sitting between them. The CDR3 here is CASRPVGNYGYTF. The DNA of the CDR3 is TGTGCCAGCAGGCCGGTAGGGAACTATGGCTACACCTTC.

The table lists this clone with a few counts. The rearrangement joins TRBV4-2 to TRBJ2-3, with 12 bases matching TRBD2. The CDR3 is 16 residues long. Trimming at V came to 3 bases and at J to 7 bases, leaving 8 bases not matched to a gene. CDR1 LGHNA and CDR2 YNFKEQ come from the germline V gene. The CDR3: CASSQYLAGGGNTQYF. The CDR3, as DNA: TGTGCCAGCAGCCAGTACCTAGCGGGAGGGGGAAATACGCAGTATTTT.

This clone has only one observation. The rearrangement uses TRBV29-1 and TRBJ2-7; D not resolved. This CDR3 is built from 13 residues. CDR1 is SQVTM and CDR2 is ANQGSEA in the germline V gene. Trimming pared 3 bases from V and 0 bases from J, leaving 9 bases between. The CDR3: CSVETSTSYEQYF. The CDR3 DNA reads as TGCAGCGTTGAGACCTCGACCTCCTACGAGCAGTACTTC.